One T cell receptor beta chain is described in this entry. Its antigen remains unidentified. The entry originates in a study of cytomegalovirus exposure and HLA in healthy donors. About the research overall: The 100 to 150 validation repertoires were reported in a later analysis to have been generated on the same platform as the roughly 700 first-cohort repertoires. Overall study findings and caveats: The study flagged approximately 180 TCR beta chains as cytomegalovirus-associated.

Here immunoSEQ multiplex PCR was the method, and the copy in TCRdb shows in-frame clones only, minus some. The data contain roughly 50,000 clones, about 92% of them singletons. Trimming took 4 bases from V and 1 from J, leaving 5 bases between them. The CDR3 sequence is 11 residues long. Germline V gene lookup returns CDR1 SQVTM and CDR2 ANQGSEA. This receptor was taken from a man aged 18 to 30 in good health and CMV-seronegative. This chain joins TRBV29-1 and TRBJ2-7; D remains ambiguous. Material for sequencing was PBMCs. Here the CDR3 reads CSVVRSYEQYF. The CDR3 DNA follows: TGCAGCGTTGTTCGTTCCTACGAGCAGTACTTC.